Each of the 2 T cell receptor beta chains below was sequenced from the same sample in a study of T cells after yellow fever vaccination. Each CDR3 protein is one row after TCRdb ran MiXCR on the 5' RACE reads. The table lists around 260,000 distinct CDR3 sequences, roughly 5% of them singletons. This specimen was CD4+ T cells sorted from PBMCs, taken on the day of the yellow fever booster vaccination. The receptors were sampled from a man between 18 and 35 years old who received the YFV17D yellow fever vaccine.

This clonotype has at least ten counts. The chain has TRBV7-2 and TRBJ2-1, with D tentatively TRBD2 (6 bases). This CDR3 has 14 amino acids. V lost 3 bases and J 7 bases, leaving 13 bases between the germline ends. Germline CDR1 and CDR2: SGHTA and FQGNSA. The CDR3 DNA follows: TGTGCCAGCAGCTTTGGGACTGCGTGGAATGAGCAGTTCTTC. It encodes CASSFGTAWNEQFF.

The genes are TRBV20-1 and TRBJ1-1, with D hard to call. Per the germline V gene, CDR1 is DFQATT and CDR2 is SNEGSKA (reference sequence). Trimming removed 0 bases at V and 9 bases at J, with 5 bases between. The CDR3 loop spans 10 amino acids. The CDR3 sequence is CSARDRKAFF. CDR3 coding DNA: TGCAGTGCTAGAGATCGAAAAGCTTTCTTT.